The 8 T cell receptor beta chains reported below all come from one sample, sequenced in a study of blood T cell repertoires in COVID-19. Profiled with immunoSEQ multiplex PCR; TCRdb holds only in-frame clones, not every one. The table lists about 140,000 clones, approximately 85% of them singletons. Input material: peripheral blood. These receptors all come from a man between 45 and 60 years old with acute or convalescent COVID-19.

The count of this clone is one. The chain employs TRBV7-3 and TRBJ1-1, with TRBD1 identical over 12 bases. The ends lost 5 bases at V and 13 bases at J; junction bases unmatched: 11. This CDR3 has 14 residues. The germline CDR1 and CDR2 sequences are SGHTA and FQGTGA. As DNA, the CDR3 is TGTGCCAGCAGCCGGGACAGGGGGCTTAATCAAGTTTTCTTT. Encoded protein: CASSRDRGLNQVFF.

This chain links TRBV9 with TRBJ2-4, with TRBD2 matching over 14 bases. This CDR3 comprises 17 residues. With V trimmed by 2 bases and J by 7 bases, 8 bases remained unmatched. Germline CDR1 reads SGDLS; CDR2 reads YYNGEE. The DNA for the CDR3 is TGTGCCAGCAGCGTCCTGGGGACTAGCGGGGGCGGGAACATTCAGTACTTC. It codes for CASSVLGTSGGGNIQYF.

CDR3 loop: CASRGQTNTEAFF. CDR3 sequence (DNA): TGTGCCAGCAGGGGACAGACTAACACTGAAGCTTTCTTT. V usage is TRBV25-1 and J usage is TRBJ1-1; 7 bases match TRBD1. J lost 2 bases, V lost 6 bases, and 3 bases had no gene match. The CDR3 loop spans 13 amino acids. The V gene's germline CDR1 is MGHDK and CDR2 SYGVNS.

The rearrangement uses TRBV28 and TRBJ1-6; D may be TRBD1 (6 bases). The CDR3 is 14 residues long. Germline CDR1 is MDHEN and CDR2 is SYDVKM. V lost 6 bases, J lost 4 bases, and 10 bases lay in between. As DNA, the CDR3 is TGTGCCAGCAGCACGGACAGTTATAATTCACCCCTCCACTTT. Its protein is CASSTDSYNSPLHF.

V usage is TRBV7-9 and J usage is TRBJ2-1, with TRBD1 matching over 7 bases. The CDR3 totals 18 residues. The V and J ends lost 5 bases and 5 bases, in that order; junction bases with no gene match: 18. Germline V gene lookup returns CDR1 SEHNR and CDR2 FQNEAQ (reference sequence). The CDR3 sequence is CASSPPRRGRREDNEQFF. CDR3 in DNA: TGTGCCAGCAGCCCCCCCCGAAGGGGGCGTAGAGAGGACAATGAGCAGTTCTTC.

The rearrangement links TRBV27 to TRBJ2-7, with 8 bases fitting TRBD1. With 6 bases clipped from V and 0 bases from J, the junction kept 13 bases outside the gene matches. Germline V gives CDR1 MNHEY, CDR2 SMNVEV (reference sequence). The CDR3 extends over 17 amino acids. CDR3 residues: CASRKITGQAFSYEQYF. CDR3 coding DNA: TGTGCCAGCAGGAAGATAACGGGACAGGCTTTCTCCTACGAGCAGTACTTC.

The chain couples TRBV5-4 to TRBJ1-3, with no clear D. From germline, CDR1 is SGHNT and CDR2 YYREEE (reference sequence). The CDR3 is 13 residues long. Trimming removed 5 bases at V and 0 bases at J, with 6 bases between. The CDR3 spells CASRAGSGNTIYF. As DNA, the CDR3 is TGTGCCAGCAGGGCAGGCTCTGGAAACACCATATATTTT.

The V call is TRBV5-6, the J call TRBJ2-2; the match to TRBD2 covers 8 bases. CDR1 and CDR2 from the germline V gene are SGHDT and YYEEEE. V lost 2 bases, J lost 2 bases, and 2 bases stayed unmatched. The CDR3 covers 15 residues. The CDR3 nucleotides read TGTGCCAGCAGCTTTAGCGGGATTAACACCGGGGAGCTGTTTTTT. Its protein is CASSFSGINTGELFF.